Listed below are T cell receptor beta chains from one sample, sequenced in a study of shared clonotypes between healthy human individuals. Assay used: immunoSEQ multiplex PCR; TCRdb lists only in-frame clones, some missing. The sample has nearly 1 million clones; more than 75% are singletons. Sequencing was carried out using memory CD4+ T cells sorted from blood. These receptors came from a man aged 18 to 30 in good health. Both conserved end residues are part of each CDR3. Fields, in order: D gene, J gene, V gene, clone size, CDR3 length, CDR3 protein, CDR3 DNA. The D gene is left open where the match is weak. The size field is filled for only some rows; it gives once, few, many or a size class.

TRBD1 TRBJ1-3 TRBV4-1 few 19 CASSQDPGQGGGKPNTIYF TGCGCCAGCAGCCAAGATCCTGGACAGGGTGGGGGAAAGCCAAACACCATATATTTT
TRBD1 TRBJ2-5 TRBV7-2 NA 18 CASSRPLKDAGGGETQYF TGTGCCAGCAGCCGCCCCCTGAAGGACGCAGGGGGCGGAGAGACCCAGTACTTC
NA TRBJ2-7 TRBV7-8 once 16 CASSSRASGLNYEQYF TGTGCCAGCAGCTCCCGGGCCTCGGGACTCAACTACGAGCAGTACTTC
TRBD1 TRBJ2-5 TRBV28 NA 15 CASSIGTGIQETQYF TGTGCCAGCAGTATTGGGACAGGGATACAAGAGACCCAGTACTTC
NA TRBJ2-5 TRBV7-2 NA 14 CASSLGGKQETQYF TGTGCCAGCAGCTTAGGAGGGAAACAAGAGACCCAGTACTTC
TRBD2 TRBJ2-3 TRBV4-1 few 18 CASSQDPSAGGHTDTQYF TGCGCCAGCAGCCAAGATCCCTCCGCGGGGGGACACACAGATACGCAGTATTTT
TRBD1 TRBJ2-1 TRBV4-1 NA 19 CASSQEVQGKSSSYNEQFF TGCGCCAGCAGCCAAGAAGTACAGGGGAAGTCAAGCTCCTACAATGAGCAGTTCTTC
NA TRBJ1-6 TRBV5-6 NA 13 CASSLDHNSPLHF TGTGCCAGCAGCTTAGATCATAATTCACCCCTCCACTTT
TRBD1 TRBJ2-4 TRBV30 NA 16 CAQRQGMSLAKNIQYF TGTGCCCAAAGACAGGGGATGTCTTTAGCCAAAAACATTCAGTACTTC
NA TRBJ1-2 TRBV5-4 NA 15 CASSTEGRGLYGYTF TGTGCCAGCAGCACGGAGGGGCGCGGTCTCTATGGCTACACCTTC
NA TRBJ2-1 TRBV19 NA 15 CASSIEGNAYNEQFF TGTGCCAGTAGTATAGAAGGCAACGCCTACAATGAGCAGTTCTTC
TRBD1 TRBJ2-1 TRBV7-2 NA 14 CASSSDRVDNEQFF TGTGCCAGCAGCTCGGACAGGGTGGACAATGAGCAGTTCTTC
NA TRBJ2-7 TRBV28 NA 14 CASIEGAGTYEQYF TGTGCCAGCATAGAAGGGGCGGGGACCTACGAGCAGTACTTC
NA TRBJ2-1 TRBV21-1 NA 17 CASSKSAPGYRNNEQFF TGTGCCAGCAGCAAAAGCGCCCCAGGGTACAGGAACAATGAGCAGTTCTTC
NA TRBJ2-5 TRBV4-3 NA 15 CASSSGAHGKETQYF TGCGCCAGCAGCTCCGGGGCCCACGGCAAGGAGACCCAGTACTTC
TRBD1 TRBJ2-7 TRBV6-5 NA 13 CASIRTGPYEQYF TGTGCCAGCATAAGGACAGGGCCCTACGAGCAGTACTTC
TRBD1 TRBJ2-2 TRBV19 NA 14 CASSRDRNTGELFF TGTGCCAGTAGTCGGGACAGGAACACCGGGGAGCTGTTTTTT
NA TRBJ2-7 TRBV20-1 NA 11 CSAMGENEQYF TGCAGTGCTATGGGAGAGAACGAGCAGTACTTC
NA TRBJ2-3 TRBV10-3 NA 14 CAIGDPISTDTQYF TGTGCCATCGGAGACCCAATTAGCACAGATACGCAGTATTTT
NA TRBJ2-1 TRBV28 NA 12 CASSRTELEQFF TGTGCCAGCAGTCGGACAGAGCTTGAGCAGTTCTTC
NA TRBJ2-2 TRBV6-5 NA 14 CASGTGTNTGELFF TGTGCCAGCGGTACAGGGACAAACACCGGGGAGCTGTTTTTT
TRBD1 TRBJ2-1 TRBV10-2 few 15 CASRGDRGSYNEQFF TGCGCCAGCAGGGGAGACAGGGGCTCCTACAATGAGCAGTTCTTC
NA TRBJ2-5 TRBV7-8 NA 14 CASSYLAVQETQYF TGTGCCAGCAGCTACCTGGCGGTCCAAGAGACCCAGTACTTC
TRBD1 TRBJ1-6 TRBV6-4 NA 15 CASGTGGSYYSPLHF TGTGCCAGCGGAACAGGGGGTTCCTATTATTCACCCCTCCACTTT
NA TRBJ2-7 TRBV9 NA 15 CASSPRLRFGDEQYF TGTGCCAGCAGCCCCCGTCTTAGGTTCGGGGACGAGCAGTACTTC
NA TRBJ1-1 TRBV6-1 NA 12 CASSEVNREAFF TGTGCCAGCAGTGAAGTTAACCGTGAAGCTTTCTTT
NA TRBJ1-1 TRBV5-1 NA 14 CASSLSQLNTEAFF TGCGCCAGCAGCTTGAGCCAGTTGAACACTGAAGCTTTCTTT
TRBD2 TRBJ2-1 TRBV14 NA 15 CASSYGLAPNDEQFF TGTGCCAGCAGCTACGGACTAGCCCCCAACGATGAGCAGTTCTTC
TRBD2 TRBJ2-3 TRBV2 NA 16 CASNPSGGARTDTQYF TGTGCCAGCAATCCTAGCGGGGGGGCCCGCACAGATACGCAGTATTTT
NA TRBJ2-7 TRBV6-4 NA 12 CASGGPSYEQYF TGTGCCAGCGGGGGACCTTCCTACGAGCAGTACTTC
TRBD1 TRBJ1-5 TRBV28 few 15 CASSPSRGADQPQHF TGTGCCAGCAGCCCTAGCAGGGGGGCCGATCAGCCCCAGCATTTT
NA TRBJ1-5 TRBV4-1 NA 16 CASSQETGLGTQPQHF TGCGCCAGCAGCCAAGAGACGGGCCTAGGGACTCAGCCCCAGCATTTT
TRBD2 TRBJ2-7 TRBV29-1 NA 15 CSVEFPGTSSYEQYF TGCAGCGTTGAATTCCCCGGGACTAGCAGCTACGAGCAGTACTTC
NA TRBJ1-1 TRBV28 NA 12 CASTRSGREAFF TGTGCCAGCACCAGGTCCGGTCGGGAAGCTTTCTTT
TRBD1 TRBJ1-2 TRBV28 NA 13 CASSLGTGTGYTF TGTGCCAGCAGTCTAGGGACAGGGACCGGCTACACCTTC
NA TRBJ2-2 TRBV7-2 NA 16 CASSPKWELRTGELFF TGTGCCAGCAGCCCAAAATGGGAGTTAAGGACCGGGGAGCTGTTTTTT
NA TRBJ2-2 TRBV14 NA 17 CASSHPPQSYRTGELFF TGTGCCAGCAGCCACCCTCCTCAATCCTATCGGACCGGGGAGCTGTTTTTT
TRBD1 TRBJ1-1 TRBV4-2 few 16 CASSQDRGDLNTEAFF TGTGCCAGCAGCCAAGACAGGGGGGACTTGAACACTGAAGCTTTCTTT
NA TRBJ1-5 TRBV30 NA 12 CAWSRDNQPQHF TGTGCCTGGAGCAGGGACAATCAGCCCCAGCATTTT
NA TRBJ2-5 TRBV5-1 NA 14 CASSLRGDQETQYF TGCGCCAGCAGCTTAAGGGGAGACCAAGAGACCCAGTACTTC
TRBD1 TRBJ2-5 TRBV10-3 NA 17 CAISESVGQGATETQYF TGTGCCATCAGTGAGTCGGTAGGGCAGGGGGCAACAGAGACCCAGTACTTC
TRBD1 TRBJ2-7 TRBV7-2 once 14 CASSLGTGAYEQYF TGTGCCAGCAGCCTCGGGACAGGGGCCTACGAGCAGTACTTC
TRBD1 TRBJ2-5 TRBV2 NA 15 CASRGGQAPLETQYF TGTGCCAGCAGAGGGGGACAGGCCCCCTTGGAGACCCAGTACTTC
TRBD1 TRBJ1-1 TRBV5-1 NA 14 CASSFGQRDSQAFF TGCGCCAGCAGCTTTGGCCAACGGGACAGCCAAGCTTTCTTT
TRBD1 TRBJ2-5 TRBV27 NA 17 CASSPRPPQGAGKTQYF TGTGCCAGCAGTCCCCGGCCCCCACAGGGGGCTGGAAAGACCCAGTACTTC
NA TRBJ1-6 TRBV18 few 14 CASSPTGKDSPLHF TGTGCCAGCTCACCCACAGGGAAGGATTCACCCCTCCACTTT
TRBD1 TRBJ2-1 TRBV10-3 NA 14 CAISSDREGNEQFF TGTGCCATCAGTTCGGACAGGGAAGGCAATGAGCAGTTCTTC
NA TRBJ2-5 TRBV11-3 NA 13 CASSRDEKETQYF TGTGCCAGCAGCAGGGACGAGAAAGAGACCCAGTACTTC
NA TRBJ1-1 TRBV2 NA 15 CASSVAAGVVTEAFF TGTGCCAGCAGTGTTGCGGCAGGGGTCGTCACTGAAGCTTTCTTT
NA TRBJ1-2 TRBV30 NA 13 CAWSPGGAGGYTF TGTGCCTGGAGTCCGGGGGGCGCAGGTGGCTACACCTTC
TRBD2 TRBJ2-7 TRBV7-2 NA 14 CASSPDRGVYEQYF TGTGCCAGCAGCCCTGATCGGGGGGTCTACGAGCAGTACTTC
NA TRBJ2-7 TRBV6-1 NA 13 CASRIDRDYEQYF TGTGCCAGCAGAATTGACAGAGACTACGAGCAGTACTTC
TRBD1 TRBJ2-1 TRBV28 NA 13 CASSLDRASFRFF TGTGCCAGCAGCCTGGACAGGGCCAGTTTTCGGTTCTTC